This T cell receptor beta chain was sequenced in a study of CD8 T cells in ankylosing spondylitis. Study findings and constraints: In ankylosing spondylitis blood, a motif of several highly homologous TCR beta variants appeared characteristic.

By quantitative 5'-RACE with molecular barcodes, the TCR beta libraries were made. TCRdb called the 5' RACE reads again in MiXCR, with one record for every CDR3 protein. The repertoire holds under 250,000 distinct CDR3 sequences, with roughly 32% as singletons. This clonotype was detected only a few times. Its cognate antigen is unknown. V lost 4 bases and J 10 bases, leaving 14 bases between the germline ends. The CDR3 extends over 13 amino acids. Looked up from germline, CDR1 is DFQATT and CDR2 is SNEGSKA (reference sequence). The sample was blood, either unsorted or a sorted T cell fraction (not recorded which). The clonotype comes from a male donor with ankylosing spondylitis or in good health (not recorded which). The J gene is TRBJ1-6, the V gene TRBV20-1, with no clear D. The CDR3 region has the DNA TGCAGTGCTACAACCGGTGAGGGCTCACCCCTCCACTTT. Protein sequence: CSATTGEGSPLHF.